This TCR beta chain was identified in a study of blood T cell repertoires in COVID-19. This CDR3 is built from 13 residues. Germline CDR1 is LNHDA and CDR2 is SQIVND (reference sequence). Trimming pared 3 bases from V and 6 bases from J, leaving 9 bases between. Libraries were prepared by immunoSEQ multiplex PCR; TCRdb keeps only in-frame clonotypes and omits some of them. Among 200,000 to 250,000 clones listed, around 87% were seen once. The specimen sequenced was peripheral blood. The V gene is TRBV19, the J gene TRBJ2-1, with a possible D match to TRBD2 (5 bases). The origin of this receptor is a woman aged 30 to 39 who had recovered from COVID-19. CDR3 nucleotides: TGTGCCAGTAGTATGAGGGATCTCAATGAGCAGTTCTTC. Its translation: CASSMRDLNEQFF.